Listed here are 10 T cell receptor beta chains from one sample, sequenced in a study of T cell repertoires in cytomegalovirus infection. TCRdb analysed the reads with MiXCR anew, one entry per CDR3 protein. The sample yields 250,000 to 350,000 distinct CDR3 sequences, more than 20% seen once. Source material: PBMCs. The receptors originated from a human donor in good health (CMV status not recorded). Some clones in this sample may be carry-over from other donors' samples.

V is TRBV28 and J is TRBJ2-3; no clear D. V shed 2 bases and J shed 6 bases, with 9 bases lying between them. The CDR3 length is 13 residues. Per the germline V gene, CDR1 is MDHEN and CDR2 is SYDVKM. DNA of the CDR3: TGTGCCAGCAGTTTAATGGTATATGATACGCAGTATTTT. It is translated as CASSLMVYDTQYF.

This clonotype was found many times. The rearrangement uses TRBV7-6 and TRBJ2-4; TRBD2 matches at 12 bases. CDR3 length: 19 amino acids. CDR1 is SGHVS, CDR2 FNYEAQ, per germline. With 0 bases clipped from V and 1 base from J, the junction kept 7 bases outside the gene matches. The CDR3, as DNA: TGTGCCAGCAGCTTAGCCCTAGCGGGGGGGCCGGAGGCCAAAAACATTCAGTACTTC. Translated, it gives CASSLALAGGPEAKNIQYF. Full variable domain (missing parts from reference TRBV7-6 and TRBJ2-4): GAGVSQSPRYKVTKRGQDVALRCDPISGHVSLYWYRQALGQGPEFLTYFNYEAQQDKSGLPNDRFSAERPEGSISTLTIQRTEQRDSAMYRCASSLALAGGPEAKNIQYFGAGTRLSVL.

This clonotype was picked up many times. The CDR3 spells CASSYGGAGANVLTF. Written as DNA, the CDR3 is TGTGCCAGCAGCTACGGGGGCGCTGGGGCCAACGTCCTGACTTTC. The chain is built from TRBV7-2 and TRBJ2-6, with D possibly called TRBD1 or TRBD2 (6 bases each). V was pared by 4 bases and J by 2 bases, with 9 bases between. Germline V gives CDR1 SGHTA, CDR2 FQGNSA. CDR3 size: 15 residues. Using reference TRBV7-2 and TRBJ2-6 for the parts outside the CDR3, the full variable domain is GAGVSQSPSNKVTEKGKDVELRCDPISGHTALYWYRQSLGQGLEFLIYFQGNSAPDKSGLPSDRFSAERTGGSVSTLTIQRTQQEDSAVYLCASSYGGAGANVLTFGAGSRLTVL.

The chain employs TRBV20-1 and TRBJ2-2; 7 nucleotides agree with TRBD2. The CDR3 covers 14 residues. CDR1 is DFQATT and CDR2 is SNEGSKA in the germline V gene (reference sequence). With 6 bases clipped from V and 4 bases from J, the junction kept 8 bases outside the gene matches. The CDR3 nucleotides are TGCAGTGCAGCGCGATCGGGAGGCACCGGGGAGCTGTTTTTT. Protein product: CSAARSGGTGELFF.

V and J are TRBV28 and TRBJ2-5; D is undetermined. The germline V gene encodes CDR1 MDHEN and CDR2 SYDVKM. The CDR3 length is 14 residues. The V and J ends lost 1 base and 5 bases respectively, with 11 bases between them. The CDR3 DNA reads as TGTGCCAGCAGTTTATTCCAGTACTACGAGACCCAGTACTTC. Translating gives CASSLFQYYETQYF.

Concerning this clonotype: This may come from a read error, since a much larger clone is one base off. The chain carries TRBV7-6 and TRBJ1-6, with 8 bases that match TRBD1. This CDR3 is built from 15 residues. Germline V gene data show CDR1 as SGHVS and CDR2 as FNYEAQ. Germline trimming cut 1 base from V and 8 bases from J; bases unmatched to any gene: 4. CDR3 nucleotides: TGTGCCAGCAGCTTAGAACAGGGGGGTGATTCACCCCTCCACTTT. It specifies CASSLEQGGDSPLHF.

This clonotype has ten or more counts. The genes are TRBV7-2 and TRBJ2-7, with a weak D call TRBD2 (5 bases). The CDR3 runs to 14 residues. Germline CDR1 and CDR2: SGHTA and FQGNSA. V dropped 0 bases and J dropped 3 bases, with 9 bases sitting between them. CDR3 sequence reads: CASSLALLGYEQYV. In nucleotides, the CDR3 is TGTGCCAGCAGCTTAGCTTTACTAGGCTACGAGCAGTACGTC.

The CDR3 sequence is CASSPRVLGEQYF. As DNA, the CDR3 is TGTGCCAGCAGCCCGAGGGTCCTTGGGGAGCAGTACTTC. The chain joins TRBV7-2 to TRBJ2-7; tentatively, D is TRBD2 (5 bases). The CDR3 extends over 13 amino acids. V shed 5 bases and J shed 7 bases, with 15 bases lying between them. From germline, CDR1 is SGHTA and CDR2 FQGNSA.

The genes are TRBV7-6 and TRBJ1-6; no firm D call. The CDR3 covers 12 residues. Germline loops: CDR1 SGHVS, CDR2 FNYEAQ. Trimming cost V 1 base and J 18 bases, with 13 bases left between them. CDR3 DNA sequence: TGTGCCAGCAGCTTAGAGGACTCCCCGAGCCACTTT. This codes for CASSLEDSPSHF.

This clonotype was seen only a few times. This CDR3 is CSATAMTSDQGQFF. CDR3 nucleotides: TGCAGTGCTACGGCCATGACTAGCGATCAAGGGCAGTTCTTC. The chain links TRBV20-1 to TRBJ2-1; TRBD2 aligns across 8 bases. This CDR3 has 14 residues. J was trimmed by 12 bases and V by 4 bases; bases with no gene match: 14. Looked up from germline, CDR1 is DFQATT and CDR2 is SNEGSKA (reference sequence).